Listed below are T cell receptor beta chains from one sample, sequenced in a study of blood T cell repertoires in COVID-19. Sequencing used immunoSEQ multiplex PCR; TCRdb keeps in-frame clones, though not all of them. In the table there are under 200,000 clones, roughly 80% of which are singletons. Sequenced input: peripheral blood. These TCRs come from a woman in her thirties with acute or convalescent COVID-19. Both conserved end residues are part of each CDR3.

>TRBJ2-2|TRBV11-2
CASSATSGSRTGELFF
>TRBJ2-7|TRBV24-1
CATSDPGLAGEYEQYF
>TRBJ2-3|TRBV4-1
CASSQAPRDRDTQYF
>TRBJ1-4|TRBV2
CASTGQPPNEKLFF
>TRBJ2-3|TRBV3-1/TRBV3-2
CASSRRLAGRTDTQYF
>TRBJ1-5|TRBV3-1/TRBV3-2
CASSQSGQTNQPQHF
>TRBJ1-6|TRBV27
CASSLAGVWTYNSPLHF
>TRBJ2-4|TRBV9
CAPHAGGLTKNIQYF
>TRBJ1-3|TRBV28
CASSSPGRNGNTIYF
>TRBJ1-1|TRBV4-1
CASSQDRSTEAFF
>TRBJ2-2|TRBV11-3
CASSSAPWHRGAVF
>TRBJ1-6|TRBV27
CASRISGALSNSPLHF
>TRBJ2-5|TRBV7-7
CASSRIVKETQYF
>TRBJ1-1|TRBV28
CASSRQGSIEAFF
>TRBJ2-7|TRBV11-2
CASSPRTGRDYEQYF
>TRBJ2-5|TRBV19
CASSMNREETQYF
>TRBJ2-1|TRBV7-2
CASSFGGAPYNEQFF
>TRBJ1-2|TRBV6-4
CASSDQGLGGYTF
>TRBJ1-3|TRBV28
CASSHKYGGVSGNTIYF
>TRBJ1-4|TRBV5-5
CASSPTGTPATNEKLFF
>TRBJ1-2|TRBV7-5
CVRSIGGANYGYTF
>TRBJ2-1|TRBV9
CAPGRGSYNEQFF
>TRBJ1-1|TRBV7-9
CASSLALPGVGEAFF
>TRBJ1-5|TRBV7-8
CASSPQGPTAKPQHF
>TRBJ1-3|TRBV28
CASSFAGRGSGNTIYF
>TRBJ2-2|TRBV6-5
CASSSRTSGNTGELFF
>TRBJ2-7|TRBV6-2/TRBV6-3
CASSDGGSEVHEQYF
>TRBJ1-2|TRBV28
CASSLPGGVESGYTF
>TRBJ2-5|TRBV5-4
CASSLWNRGEETQYF
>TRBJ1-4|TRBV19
CASTPGQFNEKLFF
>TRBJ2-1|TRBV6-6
CASSSGGTGVGFEQFF
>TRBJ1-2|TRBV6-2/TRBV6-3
CASSPTGADGYTF
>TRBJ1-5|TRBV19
CASNKREYQPQHF
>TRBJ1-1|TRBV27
CASRRDRGQWGTEAFF
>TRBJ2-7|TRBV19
CASSIVGTGGYYEQYF
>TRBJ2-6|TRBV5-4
CASSLAPKSGANVLTF
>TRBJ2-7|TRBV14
CASSQDMGRGRAYEQYF
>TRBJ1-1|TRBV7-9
CASSSPPGSATEAFF
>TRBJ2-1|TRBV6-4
CASSESGSMNEQFF
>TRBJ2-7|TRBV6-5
CASSRERSSYEQYF
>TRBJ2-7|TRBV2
CASRSSTGTVLYEQYF
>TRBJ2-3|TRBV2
CASRSQGLGTDTQYF
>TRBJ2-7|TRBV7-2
CASSLSRYGEQYF
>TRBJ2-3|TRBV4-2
CASSQDRTSGRADFGTDTQYF
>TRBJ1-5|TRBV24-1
CATSDAGDQPQHF
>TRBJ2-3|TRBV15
CATSRVAGVLDTQYF
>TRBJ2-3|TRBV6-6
CASAQTGPGTDTQYF
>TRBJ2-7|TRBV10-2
CASSQREPPYEQYF
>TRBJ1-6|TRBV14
CASSQVSGSPLHF
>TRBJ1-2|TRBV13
CASSLGRERGYTF
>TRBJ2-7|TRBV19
CASSIKASKALAEQYF
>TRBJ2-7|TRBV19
CASSHGGLQAYEQYF
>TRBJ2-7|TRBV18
CASSPTMTSGSYEQYF
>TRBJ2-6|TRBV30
CAWDAGRTAGANVLTF
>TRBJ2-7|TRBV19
CASSLTGTTYEQYF